This is a list of T cell receptor beta chains from one sample in a study of blood T cell repertoires in COVID-19. Produced via immunoSEQ multiplex PCR; TCRdb's table is partial and in-frame only. This repertoire shows 95,000 to 150,000 clones, 90% found once; its top ten account for around 4%. The sequenced sample consisted of peripheral blood. The receptors originated from an older woman with COVID-19, enrolled during active disease. Each CDR3 is given with its conserved first and last residue. Each record gives: J gene, D gene, clone size, V gene, CDR3 DNA, CDR3 protein. D genes are given only for firm matches. The listing skips clone size in some rows; elsewhere it reads once, few, many or a size class.

TRBJ2-5 | NA | NA | TRBV27 | TGTGCCAGCGGCAACAGGGCCCTTCTCCAAGAGACCCAGTACTTC | CASGNRALLQETQYF
TRBJ2-5 | NA | NA | TRBV20-1 | TGCAGTGCTAGTCCCAGGGGCCCCCAGTACTTC | CSASPRGPQYF
TRBJ2-3 | TRBD2 | NA | TRBV7-2 | TGTGCCAGCAGCATAGGACTAGCGGGGGGCGGGGATACGCAGTATTTT | CASSIGLAGGGDTQYF
TRBJ1-5 | NA | NA | TRBV6-2/TRBV6-3 | TGTGCCAGCAGTTTTCCCTCTTCTAGCAATCAGCCCCAGCATTTT | CASSFPSSSNQPQHF
TRBJ2-4 | NA | NA | TRBV4-2 | TGTGCCAGCAGCCAATCAGGGGGGAACATTCAGTACTTC | CASSQSGGNIQYF
TRBJ1-4 | TRBD1 | NA | TRBV5-5 | TGTGCCAGCAGCTGGACAGGGTATAATGAAAAACTGTTTTTT | CASSWTGYNEKLFF
TRBJ1-1 | NA | once | TRBV6-5 | TGTGCCAGCAGTCCAGGGATCACTGAAGCTTTCTTT | CASSPGITEAFF
TRBJ1-1 | NA | NA | TRBV6-1 | TGTGCCAGCAGTGAAGTTAGGAACACTGAAGCTTTCTTT | CASSEVRNTEAFF
TRBJ2-3 | TRBD1 | NA | TRBV5-1 | TGCGCCAGCAGCGCTCAAAATGGCCGGGACAGGGGCACAGATACGCAGTATTTT | CASSAQNGRDRGTDTQYF
TRBJ2-3 | TRBD1 | few | TRBV2 | TGTGCCAGCAGTTCCGACAGGGCAGCCACAGATACGCAGTATTTT | CASSSDRAATDTQYF
TRBJ2-3 | NA | NA | TRBV5-1 | TGCGCCAGCAGCTTGGACCCTCTCAGGGGGGACCCCACAGATACGCAGTATTTT | CASSLDPLRGDPTDTQYF
TRBJ1-2 | NA | NA | TRBV7-9 | TGTGCCAGCAGCTCCCTATCCCAGGTGGCTCTCTATGGCTACACCTTC | CASSSLSQVALYGYTF
TRBJ1-1 | NA | few | TRBV7-9 | TGTGCCAGCAGCTTAACTACAGGGAACACTGAAGCTTTCTTT | CASSLTTGNTEAFF
TRBJ1-2 | TRBD1 | NA | TRBV27 | TGTGCCAGCAGTTGGGACAGGGGGCGCATTGATGGCTACACCTTC | CASSWDRGRIDGYTF
TRBJ1-1 | NA | NA | TRBV30 | TGTGCCTGGAGTGTGTTTTCTCTCACTGAAGCTTTCTTT | CAWSVFSLTEAFF
TRBJ1-2 | TRBD1 | NA | TRBV6-2/TRBV6-3 | TGTGCCAGCAGTCCCGACAGGGGCTATGGCTACACCTTC | CASSPDRGYGYTF
TRBJ2-3 | TRBD2 | once | TRBV7-2 | TGTGCCAGCAGCTCGAGGACTAGCGGGGGGCTCGTAAATACGCAGTATTTT | CASSSRTSGGLVNTQYF
TRBJ2-7 | NA | once | TRBV6-8 | TGTGCCAGCAGTTTTCGGGGAAGTGGACACGAGCAGTACTTC | CASSFRGSGHEQYF